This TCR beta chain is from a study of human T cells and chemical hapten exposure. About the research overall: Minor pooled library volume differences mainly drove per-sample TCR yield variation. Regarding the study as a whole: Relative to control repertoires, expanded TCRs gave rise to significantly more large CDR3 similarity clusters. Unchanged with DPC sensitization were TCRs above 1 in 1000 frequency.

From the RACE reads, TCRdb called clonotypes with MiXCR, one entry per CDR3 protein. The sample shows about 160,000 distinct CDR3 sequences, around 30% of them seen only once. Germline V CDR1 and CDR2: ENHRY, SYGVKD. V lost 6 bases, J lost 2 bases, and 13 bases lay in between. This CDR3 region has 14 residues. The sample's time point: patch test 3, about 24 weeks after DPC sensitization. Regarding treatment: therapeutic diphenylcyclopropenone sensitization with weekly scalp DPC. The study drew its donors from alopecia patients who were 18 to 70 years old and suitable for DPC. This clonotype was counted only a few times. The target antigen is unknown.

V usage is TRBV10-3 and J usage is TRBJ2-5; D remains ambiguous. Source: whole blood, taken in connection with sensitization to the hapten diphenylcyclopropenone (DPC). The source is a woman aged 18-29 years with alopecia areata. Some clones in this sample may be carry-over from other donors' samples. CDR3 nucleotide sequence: TGTGCCATCAGCCCCCGGGCAGAACAAGAGACCCAGTACTTC. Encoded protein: CAISPRAEQETQYF.